These 4 T cell receptor beta chains originate from one sample sequenced in a study of blood T cell repertoires in COVID-19. TCRdb's table, derived via immunoSEQ multiplex PCR, lists solely in-frame clones and lacks some. The table lists roughly 250,000 clones, 70% to 90% of them singletons. Specimen: peripheral blood. The receptors stem from a man in his forties with acute or convalescent COVID-19.

In its sample, this clone was seen once. The rearrangement joins TRBV30 to TRBJ1-1; no firm D call. Per germline, CDR1 GTSNPN and CDR2 SVGIG (reference sequence). CDR3 length equals 12 residues. With 1 base removed from V and 6 bases from J, the gap between germline ends came to 9 bases. The CDR3 bases are TGTGCCTGGAGTGCCCTATTATCTGAAGCTTTCTTT. Translating gives CAWSALLSEAFF.

This chain links TRBV14 with TRBJ2-1; 13 bases align to TRBD2. V lost 8 bases and J lost 2; bases outside the gene matches: 6. Germline V gives CDR1 SGHDN, CDR2 FVKESK. This CDR3 spans 16 amino acids. CDR3 amino acids: CASARTSGGPYNEQFF. The CDR3 nucleotides are TGTGCCAGCGCACGGACTAGCGGGGGCCCCTACAATGAGCAGTTCTTC.

The chain recombines TRBV11-3 with TRBJ2-5; perhaps TRBD1 as D (5 bases). Germline CDR1 and CDR2: SGHNT and YENEEA. The CDR3 has 13 amino acids. The V end was cut by 5 bases, the J end by 5 bases, with 12 bases between. Here the CDR3 DNA reads TGTGCCAGCAGCCCGCCCAAGGGGGAGACCCAGTACTTC. Its translation: CASSPPKGETQYF.

The gene calls are TRBV18 and TRBJ1-1; D is perhaps TRBD1 (6 bases). CDR3 length equals 15 residues. CDR1 is KGHSH and CDR2 is LQKENI in the germline V gene. Trimming cost V 2 bases and J 1 base, with 11 bases left between them. This CDR3 is CASSPDRWGNTEAFF. In nucleotides, the CDR3 is TGTGCCAGCTCACCAGACAGGTGGGGGAACACTGAAGCTTTCTTT.